The 20 T cell receptor beta chains listed next were all sequenced from one sample in a study of blood T cell repertoires in COVID-19. Libraries were prepared by immunoSEQ multiplex PCR; TCRdb keeps only in-frame clonotypes and omits some of them. The sample includes 100,000 to 150,000 clones, around 83% seen only once; the top ten take approximately 3%. Sequencing input: peripheral blood. The receptors shown here come from a woman of 80 years or more with COVID-19, enrolled during active disease.

This sequence joins TRBV19 and TRBJ2-2; 7 positions agree with TRBD2. The V and J ends lost 4 bases and 2 bases, in that order; junction bases with no gene match: 1. This CDR3 comprises 14 residues. Germline CDR1 LNHDA, CDR2 SQIVND (reference sequence). CDR3 region: CASSTSGNTGELFF. Here the CDR3 DNA reads TGTGCCAGTAGTACTAGCGGTAACACCGGGGAGCTGTTTTTT.

The rearrangement uses TRBV6-5 and TRBJ2-3, with 10 nucleotides matching TRBD2. Germline V lookup: CDR1 MNHEY, CDR2 SVGAGI. J lost 3 bases, V lost 2 bases, and 5 bases had no gene match. The CDR3 is made up of 16 amino acids. The CDR3 here is CASSYGSGLATDTQYF. In DNA, the CDR3 is TGTGCCAGCAGTTACGGTTCGGGACTAGCGACAGATACGCAGTATTTT.

The chain employs TRBV19 and TRBJ1-2; D is uncertain. CDR1 and CDR2 (germline): LNHDA, SQIVND (reference sequence). V shed 10 bases and J shed 8 bases, with 17 bases lying between them. The CDR3 contains 12 residues. DNA of the CDR3: TGTGCCACCACAGCGGGCACCCGGGGCTACACCTTC. Its protein is CATTAGTRGYTF.

V gene TRBV15 combines with J gene TRBJ2-1, with TRBD2 matching over 7 bases. The junction had 3 bases not matched to a gene; V was cut back by 5 bases and J by 8 bases. CDR1 is LNHNV and CDR2 is YYDKDF in the germline V gene (reference sequence). The CDR3 extends over 12 amino acids. CDR3 in amino acids: CATSARGYEQFF. The CDR3 nucleotides read TGTGCCACCAGCGCGCGGGGGTATGAGCAGTTCTTC.

CDR3 protein: CASSQLQGLAGNNEQFF. The DNA of the CDR3 is TGTGCCAGCAGCCAGTTACAGGGACTAGCGGGAAACAATGAGCAGTTCTTC. V gene TRBV7-2 combines with J gene TRBJ2-1; 13 positions agree with TRBD2. V was clipped by 5 bases and J by 5 bases; unmatched bases: 9. This CDR3 contains 17 residues. Germline V gene lookup returns CDR1 SGHTA and CDR2 FQGNSA.

The rearrangement links TRBV3-1 (or the pseudogene TRBV3-2) to TRBJ1-3; 8 bases align to TRBD1. J was trimmed by 0 bases and V by 5 bases; bases with no gene match: 3. CDR1 and CDR2 from the germline V gene are LGHDT and YNNKEL (reference sequence). The CDR3 runs 15 residues. In DNA, the CDR3 is TGTGCCAGCAGCACTCAGGGGGCCTCTGGAAACACCATATATTTT. Translation: CASSTQGASGNTIYF.

The CDR3, as DNA: TGCGCCAGCAGCCAAGAAGGGGGCGGCAATCAGCCCCAGCATTTT. Its translation is CASSQEGGGNQPQHF. The chain is built from TRBV4-1 and TRBJ1-5, with 7 bases fitting TRBD1. The germline gives CDR1 MGHRA, CDR2 YSYEKL. J gave up 2 bases and V 0 bases, and 1 base lay outside the gene matches. This CDR3 comprises 15 residues.

The chain combines TRBV3-1 (or the pseudogene TRBV3-2) with TRBJ1-6; D remains ambiguous. The CDR3 runs to 15 residues. V was trimmed by 1 base and J by 2 bases, leaving 6 bases between them. Germline assignment: CDR1 LGHDT and CDR2 YNNKEL (reference sequence). The CDR3: CASSQGPAYNSPLHF. In DNA form, the CDR3 reads TGTGCCAGCAGCCAAGGGCCAGCCTATAATTCACCCCTCCACTTT.

J is TRBJ2-7 and V is TRBV6-2 or TRBV6-3; D is unclear. The CDR3 is 12 residues long. Looked up from germline, CDR1 is MNHEY and CDR2 is SVGEGT. V lost 4 bases and J 3 bases, leaving 7 bases between the germline ends. The CDR3 bases are TGTGCCAGCAGTTCTGTCCTCTACGAGCAGTACTTC. This sequence encodes CASSSVLYEQYF.

The chain employs TRBV5-5 and TRBJ2-3, with D possibly matching TRBD2 (5 bases). The CDR3 is made up of 15 amino acids. CDR1 is SGHKS, CDR2 YYEKEE, per germline (reference sequence). Trimming shortened V by 4 bases and J by 3 bases, and 15 bases separated the two germline ends. Written as DNA, the CDR3 is TGTGCCAGCAGCGCGGTCTGGACTGGGACAGATACGCAGTATTTT. This sequence encodes CASSAVWTGTDTQYF. Filled out from reference TRBV5-5 and TRBJ2-3, the complete variable domain reads DAGVTQSPTHLIKTRGQQVTLRCSPISGHKSVSWYQQVLGQGPQFIFQYYEKEERGRGNFPDRFSARQFPNYSSELNVNALLLGDSALYLCASSAVWTGTDTQYFGPGTRLTVL.

The chain carries TRBV5-1 and TRBJ2-2; 7 bases line up with TRBD1. The CDR3 spans 19 residues. After removal of 1 base from V and 3 bases from J, the junction contained 15 bases not matched to a gene. The germline V gene encodes CDR1 SGHRS and CDR2 YFSETQ. CDR3 residues: CASSLPLQARDSYTGELFF. The DNA for the CDR3 is TGCGCCAGCAGCTTGCCCCTCCAGGCTCGGGACAGCTACACCGGGGAGCTGTTTTTT.

The chain couples TRBV7-2 to TRBJ2-2; TRBD1 matches at 8 bases. This CDR3 is 14 amino acids long. V lost 4 bases and J lost 4; bases outside the gene matches: 2. Per germline, CDR1 SGHTA and CDR2 FQGNSA. This chain's CDR3 is CASSSQGVTGELFF. CDR3 sequence (DNA): TGTGCCAGCAGCTCACAGGGGGTCACCGGGGAGCTGTTTTTT.

The chain recombines TRBV18 with TRBJ2-2, with 9 bases that match TRBD1. The CDR3 runs 16 residues. The V gene end was trimmed by 3 bases and the J gene end by 6 bases; junction bases not matched to a gene: 8. The germline V gene encodes CDR1 KGHSH and CDR2 LQKENI. In DNA, the CDR3 is TGTGCCAGCTCACCCGGACAGGGGCTCGCGGCCGGGGAGCTGTTTTTT. Translation gives CASSPGQGLAAGELFF.

This clone was observed a handful of times. This rearrangement joins TRBV6-2 or TRBV6-3 to TRBJ2-5; no clear D. Trimming removed 2 bases from V and 5 bases from J, with 12 bases in between. The CDR3 extends over 14 amino acids. The germline gives CDR1 MNHEY, CDR2 SVGEGT. The CDR3 sequence: CASSYGQEWETQYF. CDR3 DNA sequence: TGTGCCAGCAGTTACGGGCAGGAATGGGAGACCCAGTACTTC.

This clone has a single count. The chain links TRBV20-1 to TRBJ2-1; perhaps TRBD2 as D (5 bases). CDR3 length: 13 residues. Looked up from germline, CDR1 is DFQATT and CDR2 is SNEGSKA (reference sequence). V lost 3 bases and J 8 bases, leaving 14 bases between the germline ends. CDR3 sequence: CSASPSPGDEQFF. The DNA of the CDR3 is TGCAGTGCTAGTCCTAGCCCAGGCGATGAGCAGTTCTTC.

The chain recombines TRBV7-2 with TRBJ2-1; 11 nucleotides agree with TRBD2. The CDR3 runs 15 residues. Per germline, CDR1 SGHTA and CDR2 FQGNSA. Trimming removed 4 bases from V and 9 bases from J; junction bases left unmatched: 8. CDR3: CASSSQSSGRSEQFF. As DNA, the CDR3 is TGTGCCAGCAGCTCTCAGTCTAGCGGGAGGAGTGAGCAGTTCTTC. Looking up the rest from reference TRBV7-2 and TRBJ2-1 gives the full variable domain: GAGVSQSPSNKVTEKGKDVELRCDPISGHTALYWYRQSLGQGLEFLIYFQGNSAPDKSGLPSDRFSAERTGGSVSTLTIQRTQQEDSAVYLCASSSQSSGRSEQFFGPGTRLTVL.

The J gene is TRBJ1-2, the V gene TRBV28; weak D call: TRBD1 (6 bases). The CDR3 totals 15 residues. V lost 7 bases and J lost 4, with 19 bases in between. Germline V gene lookup returns CDR1 MDHEN and CDR2 SYDVKM. The CDR3 DNA reads as TGTGCCAGCAACGACGTACAGGGTATTGGCTATGGCTACACCTTC. It encodes CASNDVQGIGYGYTF.

The chain couples TRBV5-6 to TRBJ1-2; 7 nucleotides line up with TRBD1. V shed 0 bases and J 4 bases; nucleotides not matched to a gene: 18. CDR1 is SGHDT and CDR2 is YYEEEE in the germline V gene. CDR3 length equals 19 residues. The CDR3 is CASSLVGDRSRQGSYGYTF. The CDR3 DNA is TGTGCCAGCAGCTTGGTGGGGGACAGATCCCGCCAAGGCTCCTATGGCTACACCTTC.

This clone was observed a single time. J is TRBJ1-1 and V is TRBV7-3, with 8 bases matching TRBD1. Germline CDR1 is SGHTA and CDR2 is FQGTGA. The CDR3 runs 14 residues. Trimming cost V 5 bases and J 8 bases; bases outside gene matches: 10. The CDR3 sequence is CASSAGQGLGEAFF. In DNA, the CDR3 is TGTGCCAGCAGCGCAGGACAGGGTTTGGGAGAAGCTTTCTTT.

The genes are TRBV2 and TRBJ2-3; possible D gene TRBD2, 6 bases. The CDR3 length is 16 residues. Germline assignment: CDR1 SNHLY and CDR2 FYNNEI. Trimming removed 7 bases from V and 5 bases from J, with 22 bases in between. The CDR3 region has the DNA TGTGCCAGCAAGACAGAGGAGGGTGGTCGCCTAGATACGCAGTATTTT. This translates into CASKTEEGGRLDTQYF.